The TCR beta chain under discussion was sequenced for a study of brain T cells in children with intractable seizures. The CDR3 consists of 13 residues. V lost 2 bases and J 7 bases, leaving 9 bases between the germline ends. Germline loops: CDR1 SGHRS, CDR2 YFSETQ. Repertoires were generated with immunoSEQ multiplex PCR, while TCRdb's copy carries only in-frame clones and drops some. In the table there are approximately 23,000 clones, approximately 94% of which are singletons. The sequenced sample was peripheral blood, obtained at surgery. V usage is TRBV5-1 and J usage is TRBJ2-2; no clear D. The origin of this receptor is a boy aged 5-17 years with focal cortical dysplasia and intractable seizures. The CDR3 bases are TGCGCCAGCAGCTTACCTCTTAGCGGGGAGCTGTTTTTT. This sequence encodes CASSLPLSGELFF.